This T cell receptor (beta chain) was profiled in a study of blood T cell repertoires in COVID-19. Clones were read by immunoSEQ multiplex PCR, and TCRdb kept only the in-frame ones, dropping some. Among about 130,000 clones listed, approximately 85% were seen once. The V end lost 0 bases, the J end lost 0 bases, and 6 bases lay between the germline ends. CDR1 is SGDLS, CDR2 YYNGEE, per germline. This CDR3 has 15 residues. The material sequenced was peripheral blood. V usage is TRBV9 and J usage is TRBJ1-4; D ambiguous. This clonotype was obtained from a human donor in a cohort sampled during active COVID-19. CDR3 coding DNA: TGTGCCAGCAGCGTAGACCAGGCAACTAATGAAAAACTGTTTTTT. It codes for CASSVDQATNEKLFF.